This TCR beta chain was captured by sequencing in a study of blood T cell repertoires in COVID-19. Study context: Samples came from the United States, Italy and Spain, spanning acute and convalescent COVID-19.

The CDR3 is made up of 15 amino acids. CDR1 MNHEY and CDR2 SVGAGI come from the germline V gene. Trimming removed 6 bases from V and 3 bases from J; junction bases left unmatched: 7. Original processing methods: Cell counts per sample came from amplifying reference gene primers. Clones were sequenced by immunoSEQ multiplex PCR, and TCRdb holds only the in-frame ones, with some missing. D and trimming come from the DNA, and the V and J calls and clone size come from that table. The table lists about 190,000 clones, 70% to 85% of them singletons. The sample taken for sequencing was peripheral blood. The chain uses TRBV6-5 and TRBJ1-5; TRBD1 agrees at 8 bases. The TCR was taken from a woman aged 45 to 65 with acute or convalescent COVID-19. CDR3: CASSVDRGDNQPQHF. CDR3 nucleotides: TGTGCCAGCAGCGTTGACAGGGGAGACAATCAGCCCCAGCATTTT.